This T cell receptor beta chain appears in the sequencing data of a study of blood T cell repertoires in COVID-19. Study summary: From the United States, Italy and Spain came samples of acute and convalescent COVID-19. Sample material is recorded as cDNA or gDNA derived from T cells, B-cell-depleted T cells, or PBMCs.

Per the original data handling: Amplification of reference gene primers provided the estimated nucleated cell counts. The method was immunoSEQ multiplex PCR; TCRdb's version includes in-frame clones alone and lacks a portion of them. V and J calls and clone size are copied from that table; D and trimming were computed from the DNA. Of fewer than 150,000 clones in the sample, about nine tenths were seen once. The germline V gene has CDR1 SGHNT and CDR2 YENEEA. V gave up 5 bases and J gave up 2 bases; unmatched junction bases: 9. This CDR3 comprises 16 residues. The chain uses TRBV11-3 and TRBJ2-1; 7 nucleotides line up with TRBD1. This TCR was recovered from a woman aged 70-85 years with acute or convalescent COVID-19. Sequenced input: peripheral blood. CDR3 DNA: TGTGCCAGCAGCCCCCGACAGGGTCCCCCCTACAATGAGCAGTTCTTC. It yields the protein CASSPRQGPPYNEQFF.